This TCR beta chain was identified in a study of cytomegalovirus exposure and HLA in healthy donors. PCR was performed using 60 Vbeta and 13 Jbeta primers. The method was immunoSEQ multiplex PCR; TCRdb's version includes in-frame clones alone and lacks a portion of them. Among approximately 220,000 clones listed, roughly 80% were seen once. This TCR was sampled from a girl aged 5 to 17 in good health and CMV-seronegative. The sample comprised PBMCs.

CDR3 region: CASSLRVTSGDDNEQFF. The CDR3 DNA sequence: TGTGCCAGCAGTTTACGGGTTACTAGCGGGGATGACAATGAGCAGTTCTTC. The chain uses TRBV27 and TRBJ2-1; 10 nucleotides agree with TRBD2. Trimming took 2 bases from V and 5 from J; bases not matched to a gene: 9. In germline, CDR1 is MNHEY, CDR2 SMNVEV (reference sequence). There are 17 residues in the CDR3.